Listed below are T cell receptor beta chains from one sample, sequenced in a study of blood T cell repertoires in COVID-19. Only in-frame clones appear in the TCRdb table, and some are missing; sequencing was by immunoSEQ multiplex PCR. Here the sample spans tens of thousands of clones, around four fifths being singletons. The sample taken for sequencing was peripheral blood. The origin of the receptors is a woman aged 80 or older with acute or convalescent COVID-19. CDR3s include the opening cysteine and the closing phenylalanine or tryptophan. A D gene is named only where the DNA matches it firmly. Clone size appears in some rows only: once, few, many, or a class for an expanded clone.

>-|TRBV14|TRBJ1-2|TRBD1
CASSQVYRGVLGYTF
TGTGCCAGCAGCCAAGTCTACAGGGGGGTTCTTGGCTACACCTTC
>-|TRBV2|TRBJ2-5|-
CASSDTGSVQETQYF
TGTGCCAGCAGTGACACCGGTAGCGTCCAAGAGACCCAGTACTTC
>-|TRBV15|TRBJ1-1|-
CATSTISTQGKAEAFF
TGTGCCACCAGCACAATAAGCACGCAGGGGAAAGCTGAAGCTTTCTTT
>-|TRBV27|TRBJ2-6|TRBD1
CASSNHPPGQGAFGANVLTF
TGTGCCAGCAGCAACCACCCCCCCGGACAGGGGGCGTTTGGGGCCAACGTCCTGACTTTC
>-|TRBV5-5|TRBJ2-1|TRBD1
CASSSGQGNYNEQFF
TGTGCCAGCAGCTCAGGACAGGGGAACTACAATGAGCAGTTCTTC
>-|TRBV30|TRBJ2-7|TRBD1
CAFDRGSYEQYF
TGTGCCTTTGACAGGGGGTCCTACGAGCAGTACTTC
>-|TRBV2|TRBJ2-3|-
CASRADRSTDTQYF
TGTGCCAGCAGGGCGGACAGATCCACAGATACGCAGTATTTT
>-|TRBV14|TRBJ1-6|-
CASSQDTAGYDSPLHF
TGTGCCAGCAGCCAAGATACGGCAGGGTATGATTCACCCCTCCACTTT
>-|TRBV29-1|TRBJ1-1|-
CSVVEGWTEAFF
TGCAGCGTTGTGGAGGGGTGGACTGAAGCTTTCTTT
>-|TRBV29-1|TRBJ1-2|TRBD1
CSATGQGIGGYTF
TGCAGCGCTACGGGACAGGGGATAGGTGGCTACACCTTC
>-|TRBV6-1|TRBJ2-2|TRBD1
CVSGQGATGELFF
TGTGTCTCGGGACAGGGGGCGACCGGGGAGCTGTTTTTT
>-|TRBV7-2|TRBJ1-2|-
CASSLMGGYGYTF
TGTGCCAGCAGCTTAATGGGGGGCTATGGCTACACCTTC
>-|TRBV29-1|TRBJ1-4|-
CSVQQTTNEKLFF
TGCAGCGTCCAACAGACAACTAATGAAAAACTGTTTTTT
>-|TRBV11-2|TRBJ2-5|TRBD2
CASSLATSGRFQETQYF
TGTGCCAGCAGCTTAGCAACTAGCGGGAGGTTCCAAGAGACCCAGTACTTC
>once|TRBV10-3|TRBJ2-2|TRBD2
CAISDLRLAGGKGTGELFF
TGTGCCATCAGTGACCTCCGACTAGCGGGAGGAAAGGGGACCGGGGAGCTGTTTTTT
>-|TRBV29-1|TRBJ1-5|-
CSVAGTPNSNQPQHF
TGCAGCGTCGCCGGGACACCAAATAGCAATCAGCCCCAGCATTTT
>-|TRBV9|TRBJ2-3|-
CASSTRGSADTQYF
TGTGCCAGCAGTACACGAGGGTCGGCAGATACGCAGTATTTT
>-|TRBV6-5|TRBJ1-2|-
CASTKRGGESYGYTF
TGTGCCAGCACAAAGCGAGGCGGCGAAAGCTATGGCTACACCTTC
>-|TRBV19|TRBJ1-5|TRBD1
CASSRQGSGSSNQPQHF
TGTGCCAGTAGTCGACAGGGGTCGGGATCTAGCAATCAGCCCCAGCATTTT
>-|TRBV19|TRBJ2-2|-
CASRGLGERTGELFF
TGTGCCAGCAGGGGTTTGGGCGAACGTACCGGGGAGCTGTTTTTT
>-|TRBV30|TRBJ2-1|-
CAWSVRGPLNNEQFF
TGTGCCTGGAGTGTAAGAGGCCCCTTGAACAATGAGCAGTTCTTC
>once|TRBV6-1|TRBJ1-2|TRBD1
CASSESPGGYGYTF
TGTGCCAGCAGTGAAAGTCCAGGGGGCTATGGCTACACCTTC
>-|TRBV6-5|TRBJ1-3|TRBD1
CASSYSGTGLGNTIYF
TGTGCCAGCAGTTACTCGGGGACAGGGTTAGGAAACACCATATATTTT
>-|TRBV5-1|TRBJ1-4|-
CASSFGQIQNEKLFF
TGCGCCAGCAGCTTCGGACAGATTCAGAATGAAAAACTGTTTTTT
>-|TRBV7-3|TRBJ2-1|TRBD2
CASSLSLAGYNEQFF
TGTGCCAGCAGCTTAAGTCTAGCGGGGTACAATGAGCAGTTCTTC
>-|TRBV24-1|TRBJ2-1|TRBD2
CATSRALAGGPLSYNEQFF
TGTGCCACCAGTCGGGCCCTAGCGGGAGGGCCGCTATCCTACAATGAGCAGTTCTTC
>-|TRBV27|TRBJ2-7|TRBD1
CASSSAAGGAPYEQYF
TGTGCCAGCAGTTCAGCCGCAGGGGGCGCCCCCTACGAGCAGTACTTC
>-|TRBV28|TRBJ2-5|TRBD2
CASSSRTSGSRETQYF
TGTGCCAGCAGTTCCAGGACTAGCGGGAGTCGAGAGACCCAGTACTTC
>-|TRBV29-1|TRBJ1-2|-
CSVDSSRTGYTF
TGCAGCGTTGATAGTAGCAGAACTGGCTACACCTTC
>-|TRBV6-5|TRBJ1-6|TRBD1
CASSTGAPQNSPLHF
TGTGCCAGCAGTACAGGGGCCCCCCAAAATTCACCCCTCCACTTT
>-|TRBV10-3|TRBJ2-7|TRBD1
CAITPGQGTYEQYF
TGTGCCATCACTCCGGGACAGGGGACCTACGAGCAGTACTTC
>-|TRBV6-6|TRBJ1-2|-
CASSYTPDMNYGYTF
TGTGCCAGCAGTTACACCCCGGACATGAACTATGGCTACACCTTC
>few|TRBV24-1|TRBJ1-3|-
CATSGPGDLSGNTIYF
TGTGCCACCAGTGGCCCAGGGGACCTCTCTGGAAACACCATATATTTT
>-|TRBV6-5|TRBJ2-6|TRBD1
CASSYSTGPGANVLTF
TGTGCCAGCAGTTACTCGACAGGGCCCGGGGCCAACGTCCTGACTTTC
>-|TRBV29-1|TRBJ1-2|-
CSVSQGAGRGYTF
TGCAGCGTTTCCCAAGGGGCTGGAAGGGGCTACACCTTC
>-|TRBV30|TRBJ1-2|TRBD1
CAWSNSGGGGYTF
TGTGCCTGGAGTAATTCAGGGGGCGGAGGCTACACCTTC
>-|TRBV19|TRBJ2-4|-
CASSIDLGGPTKNIQYF
TGTGCCAGTAGTATAGATCTCGGGGGGCCCACCAAAAACATTCAGTACTTC
>-|TRBV6-6|TRBJ1-5|-
CASSLGLYSNQPQHF
TGTGCCAGCAGCCTGGGACTTTATAGCAATCAGCCCCAGCATTTT
>-|TRBV27|TRBJ1-2|TRBD1
CASSLGGGGTNYGYTF
TGTGCCAGCAGTTTAGGCGGAGGGGGCACTAACTATGGCTACACCTTC
>-|TRBV7-8|TRBJ2-1|TRBD1
CASSPTGTGGYEQFF
TGTGCCAGCAGCCCAACCGGGACAGGGGGTTATGAGCAGTTCTTC
>-|TRBV7-2|TRBJ1-2|TRBD1
CASSPGQSYGYTF
TGTGCCAGCAGCCCGGGACAGTCCTATGGCTACACCTTC
>-|TRBV5-1|TRBJ1-1|TRBD1
CASSLFGRPDRGLGTEAFF
TGCGCCAGCAGCTTGTTTGGTCGTCCGGACAGGGGGCTAGGCACTGAAGCTTTCTTT
>-|TRBV3-1/TRBV3-2|TRBJ2-1|TRBD2
CASSQLSSGGAISYNEQFF
TGTGCCAGCAGCCAATTGAGTAGCGGGGGGGCCATTTCCTACAATGAGCAGTTCTTC
>-|TRBV10-3|TRBJ1-2|-
CAISPGDYGYTF
TGTGCCATCAGTCCGGGTGACTATGGCTACACCTTC
>-|TRBV5-1|TRBJ2-3|-
CASSLVGLNTDTQYF
TGCGCCAGCAGCTTGGTAGGACTAAACACAGATACGCAGTATTTT
>once|TRBV20-1|TRBJ1-3|TRBD1
CSASQGANPGNTIYF
TGCAGTGCTAGTCAGGGGGCGAATCCTGGAAACACCATATATTTT
>few|TRBV7-9|TRBJ1-3|TRBD1
CASSLAGGSEHTIYF
TGTGCCAGCAGCCTCGCAGGGGGCTCAGAACACACCATATATTTT
>-|TRBV30|TRBJ2-6|-
CASDQGNTNVLTF
TGTGCCTCGGACCAGGGGAATACCAACGTCCTGACTTTC
>once|TRBV29-1|TRBJ2-2|TRBD2
CSVGVSGSAGELFF
TGCAGCGTTGGGGTTAGCGGGAGTGCCGGGGAGCTGTTTTTT
>-|TRBV27|TRBJ2-5|-
CASKRAGQETQYF
TGTGCCAGCAAGCGGGCAGGCCAAGAGACCCAGTACTTC
>-|TRBV7-9|TRBJ2-2|TRBD2
CATAGGAGANTGELFF
TGTGCGACCGCTGGAGGGGCGGGGGCGAACACCGGGGAGCTGTTTTTT
>-|TRBV7-6|TRBJ2-5|TRBD2
CASSAFAGVRETQYF
TGTGCCAGCAGCGCTTTTGCGGGGGTGAGGGAGACCCAGTACTTC
>once|TRBV18|TRBJ2-1|-
CASSPPYSYNEQFF
TGTGCCAGCTCACCACCGTACTCCTACAATGAGCAGTTCTTC